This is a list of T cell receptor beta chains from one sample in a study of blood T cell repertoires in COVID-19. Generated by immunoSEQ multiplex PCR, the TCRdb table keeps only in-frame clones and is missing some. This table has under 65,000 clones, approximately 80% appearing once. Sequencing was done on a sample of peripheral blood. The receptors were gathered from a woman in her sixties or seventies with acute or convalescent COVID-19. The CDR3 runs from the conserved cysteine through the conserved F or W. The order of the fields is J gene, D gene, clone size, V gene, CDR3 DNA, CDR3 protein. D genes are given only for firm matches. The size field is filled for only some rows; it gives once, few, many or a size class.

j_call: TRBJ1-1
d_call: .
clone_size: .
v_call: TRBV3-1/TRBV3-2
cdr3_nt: TGTGCCAGCAGCCAAGATATGCGGGGCAGGATATGGAACACTGAAGCTTTCTTT
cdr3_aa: CASSQDMRGRIWNTEAFF

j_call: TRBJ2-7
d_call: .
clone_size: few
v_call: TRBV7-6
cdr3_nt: TGTGCCAGCAGCTTAGACGGGGGAAGCCTAACCTCCTACGAGCAGTACTTC
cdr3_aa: CASSLDGGSLTSYEQYF

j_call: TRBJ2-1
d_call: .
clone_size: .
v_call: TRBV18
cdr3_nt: TGTGCCAGCTCACAGCAGGCAAGCTCTTTTAATGAGCAGTTCTTC
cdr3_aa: CASSQQASSFNEQFF

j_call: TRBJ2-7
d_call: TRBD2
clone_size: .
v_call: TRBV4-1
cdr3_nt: TGCGCCAGCCAAGGGGGTAGCGGGGGCTCCTACGAGCAGTACTTC
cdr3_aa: CASQGGSGGSYEQYF

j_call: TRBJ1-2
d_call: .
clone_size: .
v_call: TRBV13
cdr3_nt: TGTGCCAGCAGCTCCCCTCACAGGCCCAACAAAGATGGCTACACCTTC
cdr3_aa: CASSSPHRPNKDGYTF

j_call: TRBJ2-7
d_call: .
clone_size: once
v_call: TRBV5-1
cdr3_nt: TGCGCCAGCAGCGCCAGGGGATCCCTAGCTTACGAGCAGTACTTC
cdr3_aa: CASSARGSLAYEQYF

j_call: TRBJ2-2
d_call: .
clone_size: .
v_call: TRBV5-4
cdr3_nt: TGTGCCAGCAGCCAAAGGGGGACCGGGGAGCTGTTTTTT
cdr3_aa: CASSQRGTGELFF

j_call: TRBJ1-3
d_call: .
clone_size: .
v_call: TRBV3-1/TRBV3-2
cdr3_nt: TGTGCCAGCAGCCAACATACACGAAACACCATATATTTT
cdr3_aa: CASSQHTRNTIYF

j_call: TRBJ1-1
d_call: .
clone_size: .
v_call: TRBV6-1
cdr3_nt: TGTGCTATCACTGGGGGAGGGGGCACTGAAGCTTTCTTT
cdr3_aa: CAITGGGGTEAFF

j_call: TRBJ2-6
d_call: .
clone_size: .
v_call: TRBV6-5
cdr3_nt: TGTGCCAGCAGTTATCAGTCTGGGGCCAACGTCCTGACTTTC
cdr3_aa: CASSYQSGANVLTF

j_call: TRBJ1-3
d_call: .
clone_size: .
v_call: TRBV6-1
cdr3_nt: TGTGCCAGCAGTGAAGCGCGCACGTTGGGAAACACCATATATTTT
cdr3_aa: CASSEARTLGNTIYF

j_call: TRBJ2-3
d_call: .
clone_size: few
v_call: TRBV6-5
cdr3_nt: TGTGCCAGCGATTCTAGCGAGACAGATACGCAGTATTTT
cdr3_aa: CASDSSETDTQYF

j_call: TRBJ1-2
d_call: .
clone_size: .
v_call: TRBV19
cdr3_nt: TGTGCCAGTAAAGTGACAGGCCCCTCCGGGGGCTACACCTTC
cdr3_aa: CASKVTGPSGGYTF

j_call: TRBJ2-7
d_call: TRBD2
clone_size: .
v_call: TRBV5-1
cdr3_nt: TGCGCCAGCAGCTTGGCTAGCGGGCCTAGCTCCTACGAGCAGTACTTC
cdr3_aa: CASSLASGPSSYEQYF

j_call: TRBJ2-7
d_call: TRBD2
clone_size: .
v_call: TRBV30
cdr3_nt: TGTGCCTGGAGTTCTCTTGCGGGGGACTACGAGCAGTACTTC
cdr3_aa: CAWSSLAGDYEQYF

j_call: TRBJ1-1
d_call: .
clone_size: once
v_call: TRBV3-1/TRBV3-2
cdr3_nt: TGTGCCAGCAGCCCAGGACACCCAAACACTGAAGCTTTCTTT
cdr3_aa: CASSPGHPNTEAFF

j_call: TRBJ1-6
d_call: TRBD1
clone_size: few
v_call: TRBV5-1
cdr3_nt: TGCGCCAGCAGTTCGGGACAGCCCTATAATTCACCCCTCCACTTT
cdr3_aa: CASSSGQPYNSPLHF

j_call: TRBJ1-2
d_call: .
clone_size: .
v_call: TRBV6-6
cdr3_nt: TGTGCCAGCAGTCAACCCTCGGCAGGGGCCTCTTTCTATGGCTACACCTTC
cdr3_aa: CASSQPSAGASFYGYTF

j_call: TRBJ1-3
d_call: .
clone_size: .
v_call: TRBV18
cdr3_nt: TGTGCCAGCTCACCACCAACAGGGCCTGGAAACACCATATATTTT
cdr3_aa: CASSPPTGPGNTIYF

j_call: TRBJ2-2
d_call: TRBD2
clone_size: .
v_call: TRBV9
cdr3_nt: TGTGCCAGCAGCCCGGGACTAGCGGGGGGGACCGGGGAGCTGTTTTTT
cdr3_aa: CASSPGLAGGTGELFF

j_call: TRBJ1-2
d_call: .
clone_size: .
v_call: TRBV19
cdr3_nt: TGTGCCAGTAGTCCCGACAGGCAACCAACTCCTAACTATGGCTACACCTTC
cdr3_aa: CASSPDRQPTPNYGYTF